The 32 T cell receptor beta chains below were found in one sample sequenced in a study of T cell responses to AZD1222 COVID-19 vaccine. Measured with immunoSEQ multiplex PCR; TCRdb has only the in-frame clones, and not every one. The data show some 130,000 clones, 75% to 90% seen once. The sample consisted of peripheral blood, taken on day 0 of AZD1222 vaccination. These receptors were taken from an adult in good health.

In its sample, this clone was seen once. The chain carries TRBV15 and TRBJ2-2; D call uncertain. The CDR3 sequence is 16 residues long. Deletions cut 0 bases from V and 1 base from J, with 9 bases between. Per the germline V gene, CDR1 is LNHNV and CDR2 is YYDKDF (reference sequence). The CDR3 is CATSRDRGLNTGELFF. The CDR3 region has the DNA TGTGCCACCAGCAGAGATCGTGGGCTGAACACCGGGGAGCTGTTTTTT.

V and J are TRBV18 and TRBJ1-6, with D unclear. The germline V gene encodes CDR1 KGHSH and CDR2 LQKENI. CDR3 length equals 12 residues. V lost 3 bases and J lost 12, with 9 bases in between. The CDR3 loop is CASSPDRQPLHF. The CDR3 DNA reads TGTGCCAGCTCACCGGACCGACAACCCCTCCACTTT.

This chain joins TRBV28 and TRBJ2-1; 11 nucleotides match TRBD2. V trimming: 0 bases; J trimming: 4 bases; junction bases outside the gene matches: 14. The CDR3 length is 20 residues. Germline CDR1 is MDHEN and CDR2 is SYDVKM. The CDR3 here is CASSLWGPERTSGLYNEQFF. Written as DNA, the CDR3 is TGTGCCAGCAGTTTATGGGGGCCGGAGAGGACTAGCGGGTTGTACAATGAGCAGTTCTTC.

The J gene is TRBJ2-3, the V gene TRBV2; 8 nucleotides agree with TRBD2. The CDR3 has 14 residues. Germline CDR1 reads SNHLY; CDR2 reads FYNNEI. V shed 8 bases and J 4 bases; nucleotides not matched to a gene: 8. This chain's CDR3 is CASRSAGGADTQYF. The CDR3 DNA reads TGTGCCAGCCGCAGCGCGGGGGGCGCAGATACGCAGTATTTT.

This clone has just one count. The chain recombines TRBV6-5 with TRBJ2-7; 8 nucleotides match TRBD1. CDR3 length: 14 amino acids. Germline CDR1 reads MNHEY; CDR2 reads SVGAGI. The junction had 6 bases not matched to a gene; V was cut back by 6 bases and J by 2 bases. DNA for the CDR3: TGTGCCAGCAGCCCACAGGGGGGCACCTACGAGCAGTACTTC. It translates to CASSPQGGTYEQYF.

A few counts support this clone. The CDR3 DNA sequence: TGTGCCAGCAGTTCCAGCACAGGGCGAACTGAAGCTTTCTTT. Translation gives CASSSSTGRTEAFF. V is TRBV2 and J is TRBJ1-1, with a tentative D call TRBD1 (6 bases). From germline, CDR1 is SNHLY and CDR2 FYNNEI. The CDR3 is 14 amino acids. The V gene lost 5 bases and the J gene lost 5 bases, with 15 bases spanning the gap.

The chain couples TRBV10-3 to TRBJ2-7; D call uncertain. CDR1 is ENHRY and CDR2 is SYGVKD in the germline V gene. Trimming left V 0 bases short and J 0 bases short, with 9 bases between. This CDR3 contains 15 residues. The CDR3 DNA is TGTGCCATCAGTGAGTCAGACATGAGCTCCTACGAGCAGTACTTC. Its protein product is CAISESDMSSYEQYF.

This chain joins TRBV11-2 and TRBJ1-2; D is unclear. Germline loops: CDR1 SGHAT, CDR2 FQNNGV. The V and J ends lost 3 bases and 8 bases respectively, with 13 bases between them. CDR3 length equals 13 residues. CDR3 in amino acids: CASSFTEAGGYTF. DNA for the CDR3: TGTGCCAGCAGCTTCACAGAGGCGGGCGGCTACACCTTC.

The CDR3 sequence: CACKNAATGEYGYTF. The DNA of the CDR3 is TGTGCCTGTAAAAATGCCGCGACAGGGGAGTATGGCTACACCTTC. The rearrangement links TRBV30 to TRBJ1-2; the match to TRBD1 covers 8 bases. From germline, CDR1 is GTSNPN and CDR2 SVGIG (reference sequence). The CDR3 spans 15 residues. Trimming took 6 bases from V and 5 from J; bases not matched to a gene: 14.

The chain joins TRBV2 to TRBJ2-7; D remains ambiguous. The V end was cut by 7 bases, the J end by 4 bases, with 11 bases between. The CDR3 totals 12 residues. Per germline, CDR1 SNHLY and CDR2 FYNNEI. CDR3 protein: CASMGNGYEQYF. Here the CDR3 DNA reads TGTGCCAGCATGGGGAATGGGTACGAGCAGTACTTC. Full variable domain (remainder filled in from reference TRBV2 and TRBJ2-7): EPEVTQTPSHQVTQMGQEVILRCVPISNHLYFYWYRQILGQKVEFLVSFYNNEISEKSEIFDDQFSVERPDGSNFTLKIRSTKLEDSAMYFCASMGNGYEQYFGPGTRLTVT.

The chain joins TRBV2 to TRBJ1-1; 10 bases agree with TRBD1. Germline CDR1 SNHLY, CDR2 FYNNEI. V trimming: 4 bases; J trimming: 6 bases; junction bases outside the gene matches: 8. The CDR3 is 15 amino acids. The DNA for the CDR3 is TGTGCCAGCAGTGTTATGGACAGGGGGTTGGCTGAAGCTTTCTTT. It encodes CASSVMDRGLAEAFF. Looking up the rest from reference TRBV2 and TRBJ1-1 gives the full variable domain: EPEVTQTPSHQVTQMGQEVILRCVPISNHLYFYWYRQILGQKVEFLVSFYNNEISEKSEIFDDQFSVERPDGSNFTLKIRSTKLEDSAMYFCASSVMDRGLAEAFFGQGTRLTVV.

The chain is built from TRBV5-1 and TRBJ2-2; 9 bases match TRBD2. Germline assignment: CDR1 SGHRS and CDR2 YFSETQ. This CDR3 has 18 residues. Losses at the gene ends were 5 bases for V and 3 bases for J; bases not matched to a gene: 14. This chain's CDR3 is CASSFSHIAGADTGELFF. In DNA, the CDR3 is TGCGCCAGCAGTTTTTCCCACATAGCGGGAGCTGACACCGGGGAGCTGTTTTTT.

This chain links TRBV5-1 with TRBJ2-3; D not certain. This CDR3 is built from 14 residues. From germline, CDR1 is SGHRS and CDR2 YFSETQ. V lost 0 bases and J 10 bases, leaving 15 bases between the germline ends. The CDR3 sequence is CASSLEGPFSAQYF. DNA of the CDR3: TGCGCCAGCAGCTTGGAAGGGCCCTTCAGTGCGCAGTATTTT.

This clone came up a few times. The chain has TRBV5-6 and TRBJ1-1; D not certain. Germline V gene data show CDR1 as SGHDT and CDR2 as YYEEEE. The CDR3 is 12 amino acids. Trimming took 4 bases from V and 4 from J, leaving 8 bases between them. The CDR3 DNA follows: TGTGCCAGCAGCAAACGGGGCACTGAAGCTTTCTTT. Translating gives CASSKRGTEAFF.

The chain recombines TRBV5-4 with TRBJ1-4, with 8 bases aligning to TRBD1. The V and J ends lost 0 bases and 4 bases, in that order; junction bases with no gene match: 5. This CDR3 region has 16 residues. Germline V CDR1 and CDR2: SGHNT, YYREEE (reference sequence). CDR3 in amino acids: CASSLAGQGVNEKLFF. CDR3 in DNA: TGTGCCAGCAGCTTGGCCGGACAGGGCGTTAATGAAAAACTGTTTTTT.

The chain carries TRBV5-1 and TRBJ1-5; D perhaps matches TRBD1 (5 bases). The CDR3 has 13 amino acids. In germline, CDR1 is SGHRS, CDR2 YFSETQ. Trimming left V 1 base short and J 9 bases short, with 11 bases between. Here the CDR3 reads CASSLTRDGPQHF. The CDR3 DNA reads TGCGCCAGCAGCTTGACTCGGGACGGGCCCCAGCATTTT. Together with reference TRBV5-1 and TRBJ1-5, the CDR3 gives the full variable domain: KAGVTQTPRYLIKTRGQQVTLSCSPISGHRSVSWYQQTPGQGLQFLFEYFSETQRNKGNFPGRFSGRQFSNSRSEMNVSTLELGDSALYLCASSLTRDGPQHFGDGTRLSIL.

The chain is built from TRBV28 and TRBJ1-4; weak D call: TRBD1 (5 bases). The CDR3 totals 14 residues. V was cut by 6 bases and J by 5 bases, with 13 bases left in between. Germline V gives CDR1 MDHEN, CDR2 SYDVKM. CDR3 DNA sequence: TGTGCCAGCAGGGCCTGGGGGGGGAATGAAAAACTGTTTTTT. As protein: CASRAWGGNEKLFF.

This clone was recorded at least ten times. The chain is built from TRBV28 and TRBJ1-5, with TRBD1 matching 8 bases. V lost 3 bases, J lost 3 bases, and 7 bases stayed unmatched. The CDR3 has 16 amino acids. Germline loops: CDR1 MDHEN, CDR2 SYDVKM. The CDR3 DNA reads as TGTGCCAGCAGTTTCAGCCCGACAGGGGCCAATCAGCCCCAGCATTTT. The encoded protein is CASSFSPTGANQPQHF.

This clone has a handful of counts. The V and J genes are TRBV6-5 and TRBJ2-7, with D unclear. V lost 6 bases and J lost 2, with 11 bases in between. The CDR3 runs 13 residues. Germline CDR1 and CDR2: MNHEY and SVGAGI. CDR3: CASSSQLAYEQYF. Written as DNA, the CDR3 is TGTGCCAGCAGCTCCCAACTCGCCTACGAGCAGTACTTC.

The genes are TRBV20-1 and TRBJ1-1, with D uncertain. V was cut by 3 bases and J by 7 bases, with 6 bases left in between. The CDR3 covers 10 residues. Germline V gives CDR1 DFQATT, CDR2 SNEGSKA (reference sequence). The CDR3 nucleotides are TGCAGTGCTAGGACCGATGAAGCTTTCTTT. It yields the protein CSARTDEAFF.

The chain joins TRBV28 to TRBJ1-1; D call uncertain. The CDR3 runs to 13 residues. Per the germline V gene, CDR1 is MDHEN and CDR2 is SYDVKM. Trimming took 2 bases from V and 10 from J, leaving 14 bases between them. CDR3 nucleotide sequence: TGTGCCAGCAGTTTAAATCCCCGTCAAGGAGCTTTCTTT. Protein sequence: CASSLNPRQGAFF.

This chain uses TRBV5-6 with TRBJ2-7; D uncertain. Germline V gives CDR1 SGHDT, CDR2 YYEEEE. This CDR3 has 15 amino acids. Trimming took 4 bases from V and 0 from J, leaving 14 bases between them. The CDR3 nucleotides are TGTGCCAGCAGCCACGAGGCGATAAGCTCCTACGAGCAGTACTTC. It specifies CASSHEAISSYEQYF.

V usage is TRBV19 and J usage is TRBJ2-3; 8 nucleotides agree with TRBD1. The CDR3 has 14 residues. V trimming: 4 bases; J trimming: 5 bases; junction bases outside the gene matches: 5. Looked up from germline, CDR1 is LNHDA and CDR2 is SQIVND (reference sequence). The CDR3 nucleotides are TGTGCCAGTAGTAAGGACAGGGCCCAAGATACGCAGTATTTT. This encodes CASSKDRAQDTQYF.

The chain combines TRBV6-5 with TRBJ2-3; D perhaps matches TRBD2 (7 bases). V was cut by 6 bases and J by 5 bases, with 18 bases left in between. The CDR3 is 15 residues long. CDR1 and CDR2 from the germline V gene are MNHEY and SVGAGI. DNA of the CDR3: TGTGCCAGCAGACAGGGAGGGACCGGCGGAGATACGCAGTATTTT. Its protein is CASRQGGTGGDTQYF.

This chain links TRBV30 with TRBJ1-5; weak D call: TRBD1 (6 bases). Per germline, CDR1 GTSNPN and CDR2 SVGIG (reference sequence). V lost 6 bases and J lost 8, with 20 bases in between. CDR3 length: 14 amino acids. CDR3 DNA: TGTGCCTGCCAAACCGGGACAACTCAAGAGCCCCAGCATTTT. Protein product: CACQTGTTQEPQHF.

The CDR3 spells CSVSSVTGNYGYTF. For the CDR3, the DNA is TGCAGCGTTTCCTCAGTGACAGGGAACTATGGCTACACCTTC. The chain recombines TRBV29-1 with TRBJ1-2, with TRBD1 matching 7 bases. The germline V gene has CDR1 SQVTM and CDR2 ANQGSEA. Trimming took 5 bases from V and 2 from J; bases not matched to a gene: 8. There are 14 residues in the CDR3.

This clone was observed a few times. The V gene is TRBV14, the J gene TRBJ1-1, with no clear D. Germline-derived CDR1 and CDR2 are SGHDN and FVKESK. CDR3 size: 13 residues. Trimming stripped 1 base from V and 10 bases from J, with 13 bases between. In nucleotides, the CDR3 is TGTGCCAGCAGCCAAGTTCAGGATACTAGAGCTTTCTTT. Its protein is CASSQVQDTRAFF.

The chain links TRBV19 to TRBJ2-7, with TRBD1 identical over 7 bases. This CDR3 comprises 14 residues. With V trimmed by 5 bases and J by 7 bases, 11 bases remained unmatched. Germline assignment: CDR1 LNHDA and CDR2 SQIVND (reference sequence). The CDR3 nucleotides read TGTGCCAGTAGTTCCGGGACAGTGGGAATGGAGCAGTACTTC. It yields the protein CASSSGTVGMEQYF.

The chain links TRBV7-2 to TRBJ2-7; D is ambiguous. The CDR3 covers 14 residues. The ends were cut back, 0 bases at V and 2 bases at J, with 8 bases in the middle. CDR1 and CDR2 (germline): SGHTA, FQGNSA. DNA of the CDR3: TGTGCCAGCAGCTTAGCGAACCCCCCCTACGAGCAGTACTTC. It encodes CASSLANPPYEQYF.

This chain uses TRBV10-3 with TRBJ1-1; 7 bases match TRBD1. Germline assignment: CDR1 ENHRY and CDR2 SYGVKD. V lost 0 bases to trimming and J lost 6 bases; unmatched junction nucleotides: 10. The CDR3 is 16 residues long. The CDR3 reads CAISESQTGRKSEAFF. DNA for the CDR3: TGTGCCATCAGTGAGTCGCAGACAGGGAGGAAGTCTGAAGCTTTCTTT.

CDR3 in amino acids: CASSFGGSQPQHF. The CDR3 DNA reads as TGTGCCAGCAGTTTTGGTGGGTCTCAGCCCCAGCATTTT. The chain employs TRBV12-3 or TRBV12-4 and TRBJ1-5; no firm D call. Trimming pared 3 bases from V and 6 bases from J, leaving 9 bases between. This CDR3 has 13 residues.

The chain links TRBV7-9 to TRBJ2-1, with 8 nucleotides matching TRBD2. Germline V gene lookup returns CDR1 SEHNR and CDR2 FQNEAQ (reference sequence). The CDR3 length is 15 residues. V dropped 7 bases and J dropped 5; count of bases not matched to a gene: 10. This CDR3 reads CASNPAGGWDNEQFF. DNA for the CDR3: TGTGCCAGCAACCCGGCGGGGGGTTGGGACAATGAGCAGTTCTTC.